This T cell receptor (beta chain) stems from a study of T cell repertoires in cytomegalovirus infection. Study as a whole: Matching HLA type and CMV infection were both indicated by public TCR beta signatures.

This clonotype has a count of ten or more. From the reads, TCRdb called clonotypes with MiXCR, one entry per CDR3 protein. Here the sample spans around 530,000 distinct CDR3 sequences, around 27% being singletons. Losses at the gene ends were 1 base for V and 8 bases for J; bases not matched to a gene: 8. The CDR3 loop spans 15 amino acids. In germline, CDR1 is SGHTA, CDR2 FQGNSA. Sequencing was carried out using PBMCs. The receptor was isolated from a human donor in good health (CMV status not recorded). Some clones in this sample may be carry-over from other donors' samples. The V and J genes are TRBV7-2 and TRBJ1-1; 9 positions agree with TRBD1. In nucleotides, the CDR3 is TGTGCCAGCAGCTTAGAACCGGGACAGGGAACCGAAGCTTTCTTT. It encodes CASSLEPGQGTEAFF.